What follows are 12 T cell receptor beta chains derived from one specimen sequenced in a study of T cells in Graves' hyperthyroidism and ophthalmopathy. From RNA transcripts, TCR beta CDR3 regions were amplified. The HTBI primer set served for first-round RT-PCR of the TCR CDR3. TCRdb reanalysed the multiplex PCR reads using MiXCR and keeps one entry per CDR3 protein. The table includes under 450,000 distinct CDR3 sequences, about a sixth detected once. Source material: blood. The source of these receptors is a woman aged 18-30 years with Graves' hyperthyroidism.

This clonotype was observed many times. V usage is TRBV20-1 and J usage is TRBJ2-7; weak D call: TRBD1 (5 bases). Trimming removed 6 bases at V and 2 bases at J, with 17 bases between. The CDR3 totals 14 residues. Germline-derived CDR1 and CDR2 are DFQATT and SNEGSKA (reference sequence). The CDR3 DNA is TGCAGTGCAGCTAATCAGGGTCCCACCTACGAGCAGTACTTC. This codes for CSAANQGPTYEQYF.

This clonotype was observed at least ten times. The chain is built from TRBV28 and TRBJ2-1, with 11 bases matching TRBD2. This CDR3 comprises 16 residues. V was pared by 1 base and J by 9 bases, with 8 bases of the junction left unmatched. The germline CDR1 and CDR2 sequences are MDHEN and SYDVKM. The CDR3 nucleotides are TGTGCCAGCAGTTTATCGTTAGCGGGAGGGCCGGTTGAGCAGTTCTTC. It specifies CASSLSLAGGPVEQFF.

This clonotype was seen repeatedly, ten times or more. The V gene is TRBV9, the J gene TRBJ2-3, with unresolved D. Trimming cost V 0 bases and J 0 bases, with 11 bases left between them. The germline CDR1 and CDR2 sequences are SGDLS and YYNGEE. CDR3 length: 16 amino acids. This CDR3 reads CASSVADQPSTDTQYF. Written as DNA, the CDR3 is TGTGCCAGCAGCGTAGCAGACCAACCGAGCACAGATACGCAGTATTTT.

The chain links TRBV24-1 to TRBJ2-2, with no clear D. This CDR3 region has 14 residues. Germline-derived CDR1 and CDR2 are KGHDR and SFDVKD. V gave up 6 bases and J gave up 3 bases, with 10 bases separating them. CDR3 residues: CATSPTGYTGELFF. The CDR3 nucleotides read TGTGCCACCAGTCCTACTGGTTACACCGGGGAGCTGTTTTTT.

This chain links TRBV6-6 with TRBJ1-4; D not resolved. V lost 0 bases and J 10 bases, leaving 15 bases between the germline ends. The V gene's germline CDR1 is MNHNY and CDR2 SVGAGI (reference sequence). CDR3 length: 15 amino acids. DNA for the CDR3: TGTGCCAGCAGTTACTCCCGGAGCCCTCCGGCAAAACTGTTTTTT. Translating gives CASSYSRSPPAKLFF.

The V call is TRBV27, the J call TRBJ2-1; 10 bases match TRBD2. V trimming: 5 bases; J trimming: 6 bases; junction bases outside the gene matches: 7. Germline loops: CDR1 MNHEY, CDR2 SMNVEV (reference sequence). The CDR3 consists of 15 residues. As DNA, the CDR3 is TGTGCCAGCAGTCCCGGGACTAGCGTCACCAATGAGCAGTTCTTC. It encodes CASSPGTSVTNEQFF.

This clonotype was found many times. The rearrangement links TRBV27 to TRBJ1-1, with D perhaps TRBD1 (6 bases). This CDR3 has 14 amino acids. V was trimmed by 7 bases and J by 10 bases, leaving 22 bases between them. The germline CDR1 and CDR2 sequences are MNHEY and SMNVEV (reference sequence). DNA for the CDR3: TGTGCCAGCACCTATCTCTCACAGGGACCGGTAGCTTTCTTT. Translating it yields CASTYLSQGPVAFF.

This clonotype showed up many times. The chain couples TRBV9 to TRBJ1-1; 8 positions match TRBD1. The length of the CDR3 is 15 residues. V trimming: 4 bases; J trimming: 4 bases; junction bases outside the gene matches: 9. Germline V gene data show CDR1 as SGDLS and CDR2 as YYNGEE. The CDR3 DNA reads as TGTGCCAGCAGCCCTTCAGGGGGCCGCGGCACTGAAGCTTTCTTT. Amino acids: CASSPSGGRGTEAFF.

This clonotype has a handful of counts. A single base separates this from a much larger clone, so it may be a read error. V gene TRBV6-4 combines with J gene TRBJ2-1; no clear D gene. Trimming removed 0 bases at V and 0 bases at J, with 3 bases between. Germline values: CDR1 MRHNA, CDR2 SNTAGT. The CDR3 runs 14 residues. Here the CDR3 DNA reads TGTGCCAGCAGTGACTCGAGCTCCTACAATGAGCAGTTCTTC. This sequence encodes CASSDSSSYNEQFF.

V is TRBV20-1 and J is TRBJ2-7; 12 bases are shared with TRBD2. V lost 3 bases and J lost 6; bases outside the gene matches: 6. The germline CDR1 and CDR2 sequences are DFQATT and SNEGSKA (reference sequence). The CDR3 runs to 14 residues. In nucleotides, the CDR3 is TGCAGTGCTAGGGCTAGCGGGAGGGCCTCCGAGCAGTACTTC. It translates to CSARASGRASEQYF.

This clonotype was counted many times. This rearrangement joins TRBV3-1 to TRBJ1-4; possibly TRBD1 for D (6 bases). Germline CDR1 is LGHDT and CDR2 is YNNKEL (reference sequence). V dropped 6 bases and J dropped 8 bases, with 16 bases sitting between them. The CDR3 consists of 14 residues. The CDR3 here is CASRTTGSTEKLFF. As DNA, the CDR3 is TGTGCCAGCAGGACAACAGGGAGTACGGAAAAACTGTTTTTT. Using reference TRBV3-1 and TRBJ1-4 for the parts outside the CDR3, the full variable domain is DTAVSQTPKYLVTQMGNDKSIKCEQNLGHDTMYWYKQDSKKFLKIMFSYNNKELIINETVPNRFSPKSPDKAHLNLHINSLELGDSAVYFCASRTTGSTEKLFFGSGTQLSVL.

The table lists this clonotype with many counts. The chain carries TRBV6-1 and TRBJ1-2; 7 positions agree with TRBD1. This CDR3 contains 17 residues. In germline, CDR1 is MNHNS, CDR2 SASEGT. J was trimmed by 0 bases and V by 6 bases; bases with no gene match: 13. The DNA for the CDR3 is TGTGCCAGCAGAACCGGGACAGACAAAACCCCTAACTATGGCTACACCTTC. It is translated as CASRTGTDKTPNYGYTF.